What follows is one T cell receptor (beta chain) and its context. As yet, its antigen is unknown. The data belong to a study of beta chain features in type 1 diabetes. Findings and limits, study-wide: At VDJ recombination sites, type 1 diabetes patients had fewer insertions and more deleted nucleotides.

The entirety of the isolated RNA underwent reverse transcription, so expressed TCRB transcripts were sequenced. TCRdb's copy holds only in-frame clones and misses some; the assay was immunoSEQ multiplex PCR. The table has just over 600,000 clones, about 16% seen once. Only one heparinised blood draw was taken per donor, and its volume averaged around 100 mL. Via the markers CD45RO/CCR7/CD25/CD127/CD95/CD27, stem cell-like memory, regulatory, central memory and naive CD4+ cells were sorted. V trimming: 7 bases; J trimming: 3 bases; junction bases outside the gene matches: 5. This CDR3 has 14 amino acids. The germline V gene has CDR1 SNHLY and CDR2 FYNNEI.

The specimen was naive CD4+ T cells from blood. This chain links TRBV2 with TRBJ1-5; 8 positions match TRBD1. The TCR sequence derives from a man in his late teens or twenties in good health. The CDR3 region has the DNA TGTGCCAGCAAACAGGGGGAGAACAATCAGCCCCAGCATTTT. Translation: CASKQGENNQPQHF.